These T cell receptor beta chains were read from a single sample in a study of blood T cells in healthy people across ages. Via MiXCR, TCRdb re-called the 5' RACE reads, giving one row per CDR3 protein. The sample carries fewer than 900,000 distinct CDR3 sequences, about 42% recorded once. Sequencing input: blood. These receptors originate from a woman in her sixties or seventies in good health. CDR3s include the opening cysteine and the closing phenylalanine or tryptophan. D genes are given only for firm matches. Clone size is stated in some rows and not others, as once, few, many or a class when expanded.

cdr3_aa: CASSLNTGGADTQYF
cdr3_nt: TGTGCCAGCAGCTTGAACACAGGGGGCGCAGATACGCAGTATTTT
d_call: TRBD1
clone_size: -
v_call: TRBV7-3
j_call: TRBJ2-3

cdr3_aa: CASSQDWAGKGETQYF
cdr3_nt: TGCGCCAGCAGTCAAGATTGGGCCGGGAAGGGGGAGACCCAGTACTTC
d_call: -
clone_size: few
v_call: TRBV4-3
j_call: TRBJ2-5

cdr3_aa: CASSLVGTGYYEQYF
cdr3_nt: TGTGCCAGCAGCTTAGTAGGGACAGGGTACTACGAGCAGTACTTC
d_call: TRBD1
clone_size: -
v_call: TRBV7-2
j_call: TRBJ2-7

cdr3_aa: CSAPGALSETQYF
cdr3_nt: TGCAGTGCTCCAGGGGCACTCTCGGAGACCCAGTACTTC
d_call: -
clone_size: -
v_call: TRBV20-1
j_call: TRBJ2-5

cdr3_aa: CASSLASGGPGANVLTF
cdr3_nt: TGTGCCAGCAGCTTAGCCTCAGGGGGTCCTGGGGCCAACGTCCTGACTTTC
d_call: TRBD1
clone_size: -
v_call: TRBV11-3
j_call: TRBJ2-6

cdr3_aa: CASGRSTRPGYTF
cdr3_nt: TGTGCCAGCGGACGGAGTACACGTCCTGGCTACACCTTC
d_call: -
clone_size: few
v_call: TRBV13
j_call: TRBJ1-2

cdr3_aa: CASSQERLAGGASKYNEQYF
cdr3_nt: TGCGCCAGCAGCCAAGAACGGCTAGCGGGAGGCGCCAGCAAGTACAATGAGCAGTACTTC
d_call: TRBD2
clone_size: -
v_call: TRBV4-3
j_call: TRBJ2-7

cdr3_aa: CASSQVKPAGGVGYTF
cdr3_nt: TGCGCCAGCAGCCAAGTAAAACCGGCAGGGGGGGTCGGCTACACCTTC
d_call: TRBD1
clone_size: -
v_call: TRBV4-1
j_call: TRBJ1-2

cdr3_aa: CASKVGGGSLSYEQYF
cdr3_nt: TGTGCCAGCAAAGTAGGGGGCGGATCCCTCTCCTACGAGCAGTACTTC
d_call: TRBD1
clone_size: -
v_call: TRBV27
j_call: TRBJ2-7

cdr3_aa: CASSQGRSGGYTF
cdr3_nt: TGTGCCAGCAGCCAAGGTCGATCTGGTGGCTACACCTTC
d_call: -
clone_size: few
v_call: TRBV3-1
j_call: TRBJ1-2

cdr3_aa: CASSLGLAGGSSYNEQFF
cdr3_nt: TGTGCCAGCAGCCTGGGACTAGCGGGGGGAAGCTCCTACAATGAGCAGTTCTTC
d_call: TRBD2
clone_size: -
v_call: TRBV7-9
j_call: TRBJ2-1

cdr3_aa: CASSLEDRDPNYGYTF
cdr3_nt: TGTGCCAGCAGCTTGGAGGACAGGGACCCTAACTATGGCTACACCTTC
d_call: TRBD1
clone_size: -
v_call: TRBV5-5
j_call: TRBJ1-2

cdr3_aa: CSAKAARDYEQYF
cdr3_nt: TGCAGTGCTAAGGCGGCTAGGGACTACGAGCAGTACTTC
d_call: -
clone_size: -
v_call: TRBV20-1
j_call: TRBJ2-7

cdr3_aa: CASSPQAGLSYNEQFF
cdr3_nt: TGTGCCAGCAGCCCCCAAGCGGGACTCTCCTACAATGAGCAGTTCTTC
d_call: TRBD2
clone_size: few
v_call: TRBV7-3
j_call: TRBJ2-1

cdr3_aa: CATSDWDREGYTF
cdr3_nt: TGTGCCACCAGTGATTGGGACAGGGAAGGCTACACCTTC
d_call: TRBD1
clone_size: few
v_call: TRBV24-1
j_call: TRBJ1-2

cdr3_aa: CASSLSGSRSDTQYF
cdr3_nt: TGTGCCAGCAGCTTATCCGGGAGTCGGTCAGATACGCAGTATTTT
d_call: -
clone_size: -
v_call: TRBV7-9
j_call: TRBJ2-3

cdr3_aa: CASSLLPGGAFF
cdr3_nt: TGTGCCAGCAGTTTATTACCCGGGGGAGCTTTCTTT
d_call: -
clone_size: -
v_call: TRBV12-3/TRBV12-4
j_call: TRBJ1-1

cdr3_aa: CASSLSRLAVGEQFF
cdr3_nt: TGTGCCAGCAGCTTATCCCGGCTAGCGGTTGGTGAGCAGTTCTTC
d_call: TRBD2
clone_size: few
v_call: TRBV7-3
j_call: TRBJ2-1

cdr3_aa: CASSPTRAGQETQYF
cdr3_nt: TGTGCCAGCAGTCCAACCAGGGCAGGCCAAGAGACCCAGTACTTC
d_call: -
clone_size: -
v_call: TRBV12-3/TRBV12-4
j_call: TRBJ2-5

cdr3_aa: CATSGPSGAQAADTQYF
cdr3_nt: TGTGCCACCAGTGGGCCATCAGGAGCGCAGGCGGCAGATACGCAGTATTTT
d_call: -
clone_size: once
v_call: TRBV24-1
j_call: TRBJ2-3

cdr3_aa: CASRGTGQLHVVGELFF
cdr3_nt: TGTGCCAGCAGGGGGACGGGACAGCTCCACGTTGTCGGCGAACTGTTTTTT
d_call: TRBD1
clone_size: -
v_call: TRBV6-2/TRBV6-3
j_call: TRBJ1-4

cdr3_aa: CASSQEPFGELFF
cdr3_nt: TGTGCCAGCAGCCAAGAACCCTTCGGGGAGCTGTTTTTT
d_call: -
clone_size: once
v_call: TRBV3-1
j_call: TRBJ2-2

cdr3_aa: CASSLASGDRGQVGYTF
cdr3_nt: TGCGCCAGCAGCTTGGCCAGCGGCGACAGGGGGCAGGTTGGCTACACCTTC
d_call: TRBD1
clone_size: -
v_call: TRBV5-1
j_call: TRBJ1-2

cdr3_aa: CASSLEGRENEQYF
cdr3_nt: TGTGCCAGCAGCTTGGAAGGTAGGGAAAATGAGCAGTACTTC
d_call: -
clone_size: -
v_call: TRBV5-5
j_call: TRBJ2-5

cdr3_aa: CASSLAPGQGAGYGYTF
cdr3_nt: TGTGCCAGCAGCTTAGCCCCGGGACAGGGGGCGGGCTATGGCTACACCTTC
d_call: TRBD1
clone_size: -
v_call: TRBV7-2
j_call: TRBJ1-2

cdr3_aa: CASSFQTGGDSPLHF
cdr3_nt: TGTGCCAGCAGTTTCCAAACAGGGGGGGATTCACCCCTCCACTTT
d_call: TRBD1
clone_size: -
v_call: TRBV28
j_call: TRBJ1-6

cdr3_aa: CASSDPTLGGYTF
cdr3_nt: TGTGCCAGCAGTGACCCGACCCTCGGTGGCTACACCTTC
d_call: -
clone_size: few
v_call: TRBV6-1
j_call: TRBJ1-2

cdr3_aa: CSVEWGGETQYF
cdr3_nt: TGCAGCGTTGAATGGGGGGGGGAGACCCAGTACTTC
d_call: TRBD2
clone_size: few
v_call: TRBV29-1
j_call: TRBJ2-5

cdr3_aa: CASSPDVGWETQYF
cdr3_nt: TGTGCCAGCAGTCCCGACGTGGGGTGGGAGACCCAGTACTTC
d_call: -
clone_size: few
v_call: TRBV6-5
j_call: TRBJ2-5